This T cell receptor (beta chain) originates from a study of shared clonotypes between healthy human individuals. Overall study results and limits: When naive CD4 clonotypes were compared across a few donors, around 5% were shared. At large depth, rarefaction still showed sorted-subset sequencing to be incomplete.

V was clipped by 1 base and J by 3 bases, with 8 bases between them. CDR3 length equals 13 residues. Germline V gene data show CDR1 as SGHTS and CDR2 as YDEGEE. On this clone itself: The antigen remains unidentified.

TCRdb's table, derived via immunoSEQ multiplex PCR, lists solely in-frame clones and lacks some. The table lists 550,000 to 800,000 clones, about nine tenths of them singletons. The TCR sequence derives from a man between 18 and 35 years old in good health. Some clones in this sample may be carry-over from other donors' samples. The genes are TRBV5-8 and TRBJ2-7, with D possibly TRBD1 on 5 matching bases. Sequencing was carried out using memory CD8+ T cells from PBMCs. Documented subset: CD45RO+ cells pooled with CCR7-negative TemRA cells. The CDR3 loop is CASSLFQGYEQYF. CDR3 in DNA: TGTGCCAGCAGCTTGTTCCAGGGCTACGAGCAGTACTTC.